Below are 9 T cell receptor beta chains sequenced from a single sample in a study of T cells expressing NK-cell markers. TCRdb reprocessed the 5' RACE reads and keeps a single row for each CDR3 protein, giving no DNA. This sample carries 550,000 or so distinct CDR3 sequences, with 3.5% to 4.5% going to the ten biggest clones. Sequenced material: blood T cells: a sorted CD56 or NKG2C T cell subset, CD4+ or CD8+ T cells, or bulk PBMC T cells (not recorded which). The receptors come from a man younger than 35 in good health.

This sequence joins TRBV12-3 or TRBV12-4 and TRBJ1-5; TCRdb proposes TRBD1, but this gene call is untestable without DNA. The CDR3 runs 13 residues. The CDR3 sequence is CASSPDSYQPQHF.

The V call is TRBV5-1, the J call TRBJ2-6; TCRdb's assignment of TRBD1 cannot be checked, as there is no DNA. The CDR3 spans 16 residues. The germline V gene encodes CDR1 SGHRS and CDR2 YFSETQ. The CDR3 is CASSPATGGGANVLTF.

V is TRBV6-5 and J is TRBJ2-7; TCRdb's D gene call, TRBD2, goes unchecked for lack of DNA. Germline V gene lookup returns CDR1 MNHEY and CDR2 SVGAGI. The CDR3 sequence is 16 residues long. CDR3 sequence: CASSYGFTSGSHEQYF.

CDR3 residues: CSAMDRFSTGELFF. The chain uses TRBV20-1 and TRBJ2-2; the TCRdb call, TRBD1, lacks DNA for checking. Looked up from germline, CDR1 is DFQATT and CDR2 is SNEGSKA (reference sequence). The CDR3 spans 14 residues.

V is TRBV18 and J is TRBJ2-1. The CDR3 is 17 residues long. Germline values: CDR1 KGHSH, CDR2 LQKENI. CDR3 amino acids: CASSPPGRYSSYNEQFF.

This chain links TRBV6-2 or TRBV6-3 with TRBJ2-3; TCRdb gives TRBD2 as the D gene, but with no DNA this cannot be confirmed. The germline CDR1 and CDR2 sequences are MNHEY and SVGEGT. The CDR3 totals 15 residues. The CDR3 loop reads CASSYLLVGTDTQYF.

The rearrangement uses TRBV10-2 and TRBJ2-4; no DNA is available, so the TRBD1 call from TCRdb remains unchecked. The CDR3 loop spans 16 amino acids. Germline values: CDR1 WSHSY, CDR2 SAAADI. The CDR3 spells CASSRQGSGAKNIQYF.

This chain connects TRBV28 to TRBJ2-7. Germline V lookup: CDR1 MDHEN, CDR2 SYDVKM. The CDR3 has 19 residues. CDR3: CASSLGPQPFDKSSYEQYF. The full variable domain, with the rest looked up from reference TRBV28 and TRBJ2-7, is DVKVTQSSRYLVKRTGEKVFLECVQDMDHENMFWYRQDPGLGLRLIYFSYDVKMKEKGDIPEGYSVSREKKERFSLILESASTNQTSMYLCASSLGPQPFDKSSYEQYFGPGTRLTVT.

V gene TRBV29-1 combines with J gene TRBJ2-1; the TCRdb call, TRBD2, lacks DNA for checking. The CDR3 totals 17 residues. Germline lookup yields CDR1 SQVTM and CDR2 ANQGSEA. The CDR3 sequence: CSVEYGTSGRAYNEQFF.